This T cell receptor (beta chain) came from a study of blood T cell repertoires in COVID-19. Study at large: The United States, Italy and Spain provided the acute and convalescent COVID-19 samples.

Assay: immunoSEQ multiplex PCR; the TCRdb copy retains only in-frame clones and omits some. The table has about 110,000 clones, over 80% seen once. The CDR3 totals 18 residues. V shed 0 bases, J shed 4 bases, and the junction held 11 bases outside the gene matches. Germline-derived CDR1 and CDR2 are MNHEY and SMNVEV (reference sequence). Input material: peripheral blood. This TCR was recovered from a woman between 65 and 79 years old with acute or convalescent COVID-19. The chain is built from TRBV27 and TRBJ2-3; 9 bases fit TRBD2. CDR3 sequence reads: CASSLSASGKSLSDTQYF. CDR3 nucleotide sequence: TGTGCCAGCAGTTTATCTGCTAGCGGGAAATCTTTGTCAGATACGCAGTATTTT.